The source of this TCR beta chain is a study of T cells in Graves' hyperthyroidism and ophthalmopathy. The wider study: Blood was drawn when the patient was first diagnosed and still untreated. Findings of the study overall: Ophthalmopathy onset followed model prediction by a median roughly six months. In the blood, most expanded thyroid clonotypes above 0.001 appeared as well.

Fresh peripheral blood, approximately 9.6 ml, yielded the PBMCs. On this clonotype itself: Its target is not known.

Amplification yielded TCR beta CDR3 regions, with RNA transcripts as the source. The TCR CDR3 was amplified in a first-round RT-PCR using the HTBI primer set. A single record per CDR3 protein comes from TCRdb applying MiXCR to the multiplex PCR reads. The profile shows almost 500,000 distinct CDR3 sequences, approximately 23% of them singletons. This CDR3 region has 17 residues. The germline V gene has CDR1 SGHRS and CDR2 YFSETQ. With V trimmed by 0 bases and J by 2 bases, 7 bases remained unmatched. The origin of this receptor is a woman in her sixties or seventies with Graves' ophthalmopathy. The chain recombines TRBV5-1 with TRBJ1-4, with 7 bases that match TRBD1. The sequencing sample was made of blood. The CDR3 loop reads CASSLGTGVVTNEKLFF. The CDR3 DNA follows: TGCGCCAGCAGCTTGGGCACAGGGGTTGTGACTAATGAAAAACTGTTTTTT.